This T cell receptor beta chain was captured by sequencing in a study of T-cell reconstitution after alpha-beta-depleted transplantation in children (dated by TCRdb to between 2015 and 2016). As for the study more broadly: Using TCR repertoire profiling, the study quantitatively followed how T-cell immune reconstitution unfolded in children after TCRalphabeta/CD19-depleted allogeneic hematopoietic cell transplantation.

The library was produced with PCR. Sequencing relied on an Illumina HiSeq 2500. TCR library preparation used molecular barcoding, with unique molecular identifiers applied to normalize quantification of the TCRbeta repertoire. TCRdb reprocessed the public reads (quality trimming at Q25 with fastp, clone calling with MiXCR) and kept in-frame beta chains. Rows merge per CDR3 protein into single entries with the most common DNA and genes. The sample records about 610,000 distinct CDR3 sequences, about 11% of which are singletons. The ten largest make up about 4% of the sample. The CDR3 covers 12 residues, taking in both the cysteine and the phenylalanine. Only the CDR3 DNA is retained, 36 bases long and in frame from the first base. The germline ends are 9 bases apart after V is trimmed by 5 bases and J by 5 bases. CDR1 and CDR2 are read off the germline V gene as ENHRY and SYGVKD. This clonotype was seen many times. Its antigen is unknown. There are no base qualities to consult, and no much larger clone falls within one base.

The V and J segments used are TRBV10-3 and TRBJ1-1; TRBD1 might be the D gene, on 6 matching bases. Sequencing was performed on PBMCs from the stem cell graft donor, taken from the stem cell graft. This TCR came from a human donor who donated a stem cell graft to a child with acute myeloid leukemia. For the CDR3, the sequence is CAISWDTTEAFF. Read as DNA, the sequence is TGTGCCATCAGTTGGGACACTACTGAAGCTTTCTTT.